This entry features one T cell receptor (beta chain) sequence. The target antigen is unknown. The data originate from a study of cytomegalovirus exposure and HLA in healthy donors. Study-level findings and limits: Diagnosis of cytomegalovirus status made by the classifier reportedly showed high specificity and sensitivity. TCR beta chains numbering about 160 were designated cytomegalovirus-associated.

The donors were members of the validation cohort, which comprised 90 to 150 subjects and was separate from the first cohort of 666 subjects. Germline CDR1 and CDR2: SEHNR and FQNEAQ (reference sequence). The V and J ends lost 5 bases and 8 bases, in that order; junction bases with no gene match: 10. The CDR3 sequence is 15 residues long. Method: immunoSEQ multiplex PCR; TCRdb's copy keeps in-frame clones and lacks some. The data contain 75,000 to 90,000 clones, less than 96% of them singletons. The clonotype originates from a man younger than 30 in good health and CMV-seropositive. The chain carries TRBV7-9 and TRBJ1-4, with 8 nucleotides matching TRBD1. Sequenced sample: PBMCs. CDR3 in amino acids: CASSHTPQGEEKLFF. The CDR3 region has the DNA TGTGCCAGCAGCCACACCCCACAGGGGGAAGAAAAACTGTTTTTT.